The source of this T cell receptor (beta chain) is a study of siplizumab effects on memory and regulatory T cells. This clone showed up just once. The table came from immunoSEQ multiplex PCR; TCRdb's copy has only in-frame clones and leaves some out. Of 50,000 or so clones listed, roughly 87% are singletons. This CDR3 has 14 amino acids. Germline assignment: CDR1 SGDLS and CDR2 YYNGEE. The V end was cut by 2 bases, the J end by 8 bases, with 14 bases between. The receptor's source is a human donor in good health. The chain has TRBV9 and TRBJ2-1; D possibly uses TRBD1 or TRBD2 (5 bases each). The sample taken for sequencing was naive CD8+ T cells sorted from blood. The DNA for the CDR3 is TGTGCCAGCAGCGTCTATCAGGGACCGGATGAGCAGTTCTTC. Translated: CASSVYQGPDEQFF.